The 31 T cell receptor beta chains below were found in one sample sequenced in a study of breast tumors, draining lymph nodes, adjacent tissues. Breast cancer patients provided tissue from their axillary draining lymph nodes. TCRdb analysed the multiplex PCR reads with MiXCR anew, one entry per CDR3 protein. This sample has approximately 130,000 distinct CDR3 sequences, with over 20% found just once. The sequencing input was axillary lymph node tissue. Receptor source: a female donor with breast cancer. Some clones in this sample may be carry-over from other donors' samples.

About this clonotype: A much larger clone is a single base away; this may be a read error. The chain carries TRBV12-3 or TRBV12-4 and TRBJ2-1, with 7 positions matching TRBD2. This CDR3 spans 16 amino acids. Losses at the gene ends were 4 bases for V and 3 bases for J; bases not matched to a gene: 9. CDR3 sequence reads: CASSSLSGQVYNEQFF. Written as DNA, the CDR3 is TGTGCCAGCAGTTCTCTTAGCGGGCAAGTCTACAATGAGCAGTTCTTC.

As to this clonotype: It may be a read error: a sequence one base away is much more abundant. The rearrangement links TRBV18 to TRBJ2-7; the match to TRBD2 covers 7 bases. The CDR3 totals 16 residues. The germline V gene has CDR1 KGHSH and CDR2 LQKENI. This chain's CDR3 is CAGSLNLAEVTYEQYF. In DNA, the CDR3 is TGTGCCGGCTCACTGAACCTAGCGGAGGTTACCTACGAGCAGTACTTC.

This clonotype has at least ten counts. V gene TRBV19 combines with J gene TRBJ2-5; D possibly corresponds to TRBD1 (6 bases). The CDR3 contains 15 residues. Germline CDR1 and CDR2: LNHDA and SQIVND (reference sequence). V shed 4 bases and J shed 0 bases, with 12 bases lying between them. CDR3: CASSTPTGYQETQYF. The CDR3 coding sequence is TGTGCCAGTAGTACTCCCACAGGGTACCAAGAGACCCAGTACTTC.

Note on this clonotype: This may stem from a read error, because a much larger clone lies one nucleotide away. V is TRBV4-2 and J is TRBJ2-5, with D tentatively TRBD1 (5 bases). Germline assignment: CDR1 LGHNA and CDR2 YNFKEQ. The CDR3 consists of 17 residues. The CDR3 nucleotides read TGTGCCAGCAGCCCATCCGCGGCGACAGCGTACCAAGAGACCCAGCACTTC. It yields the protein CASSPSAATAYQETQHF.

This clonotype was recorded many times. A junction end diverges from the germline sequence, so it may reflect a read error. The chain joins TRBV10-2 to TRBJ1-2; no reliable D call. CDR3 length equals 13 residues. The V gene's germline CDR1 is WSHSY and CDR2 SAAADI. CDR3 bases: TGCGCCAGCAGTGAGTCCGGTTGGCTAGGGAAGGCCTTC. Protein product: CASSESGWLGKAF.

The rearrangement uses TRBV13 and TRBJ2-1, with 8 bases lining up with TRBD2. Trimming took 4 bases from V and 0 from J; bases not matched to a gene: 2. The CDR3 extends over 15 amino acids. Per germline, CDR1 PRHDT and CDR2 FYEKMQ (reference sequence). This chain's CDR3 is CASSSGGSSYNEQFF. In DNA, the CDR3 is TGTGCCAGCAGCTCGGGGGGGAGCTCCTACAATGAGCAGTTCTTC.

The gene calls are TRBV3-1 and TRBJ1-1; 7 positions match TRBD1. Germline V gives CDR1 LGHDT, CDR2 YNNKEL (reference sequence). V lost 6 bases, J lost 2 bases, and 6 bases stayed unmatched. CDR3 size: 14 residues. DNA of the CDR3: TGTGCCAGCAGTAAACAGGGGTTCAACACTGAAGCTTTCTTT. This translates into CASSKQGFNTEAFF. The complete variable domain, with remaining parts taken from reference TRBV3-1 and TRBJ1-1, reads DTAVSQTPKYLVTQMGNDKSIKCEQNLGHDTMYWYKQDSKKFLKIMFSYNNKELIINETVPNRFSPKSPDKAHLNLHINSLELGDSAVYFCASSKQGFNTEAFFGQGTRLTVV.

This clonotype was counted many times. V and J are TRBV12-3 or TRBV12-4 and TRBJ1-5; D might be TRBD1 (6 bases). Trimming stripped 3 bases from V and 0 bases from J, with 12 bases between. The CDR3 consists of 16 residues. DNA of the CDR3: TGTGCCAGCAGTTTGGGGCAGGGGTATAGCAATCAGCCCCAGCATTTT. This encodes CASSLGQGYSNQPQHF.

The table lists this clonotype with many counts. The chain employs TRBV5-1 and TRBJ2-7, with 9 bases identical to TRBD1. The V and J ends lost 0 bases and 3 bases, in that order; junction bases with no gene match: 4. Germline assignment: CDR1 SGHRS and CDR2 YFSETQ. The CDR3 is 15 residues long. In nucleotides, the CDR3 is TGCGCCAGCAGCTTGGTTGTGGGACAGGGCTACGAGCAGTACTTC. Translating it yields CASSLVVGQGYEQYF.

This clonotype was detected ten times or more. The chain employs TRBV11-3 and TRBJ2-2; D remains unclear. Trimming stripped 1 base from V and 4 bases from J, with 7 bases between. Germline V gene lookup returns CDR1 SGHNT and CDR2 YENEEA. There are 14 residues in the CDR3. In DNA form, the CDR3 reads TGTGCCAGCAGCTTAGGACGCTCCACCGGGGAGCTGTTTTTT. It specifies CASSLGRSTGELFF.

The sample holds many counts of this clonotype. V is TRBV20-1 and J is TRBJ2-1; 14 nucleotides agree with TRBD2. CDR1 is DFQATT and CDR2 is SNEGSKA in the germline V gene (reference sequence). CDR3 size: 15 residues. The V and J ends lost 2 bases and 7 bases, in that order; junction bases with no gene match: 4. The CDR3 DNA is TGCAGTGCTAGAAAAGGGACTAGCGGGAGAAATGAGCAGTTCTTC. The encoded protein is CSARKGTSGRNEQFF.

This clonotype was recorded many times. The rearrangement links TRBV28 to TRBJ2-7; 7 bases map to TRBD2. Germline CDR1 reads MDHEN; CDR2 reads SYDVKM. V lost 7 bases and J lost 0; bases outside the gene matches: 3. This CDR3 comprises 13 residues. The CDR3 spells CASMLAASYEQYF. The CDR3 DNA is TGTGCCAGCATGCTAGCGGCCTCCTACGAGCAGTACTTC.

This clonotype was found many times. This chain uses TRBV20-1 with TRBJ2-1; 11 positions agree with TRBD2. CDR3 length equals 14 residues. V shed 5 bases and J 7 bases; nucleotides not matched to a gene: 7. CDR1 is DFQATT and CDR2 is SNEGSKA in the germline V gene (reference sequence). The CDR3 loop is CSARGTSGVNEQFF. The CDR3 nucleotides are TGCAGTGCTCGAGGGACTAGCGGTGTGAATGAGCAGTTCTTC.

Ten or more counts support this clonotype. V is TRBV5-1 and J is TRBJ2-7, with 7 bases fitting TRBD1. This CDR3 has 13 residues. The germline V gene encodes CDR1 SGHRS and CDR2 YFSETQ. The V segment lost 1 base and the J segment 12 bases; nucleotides outside the gene matches: 10. CDR3 loop: CASSLSQRDSLYF. The DNA for the CDR3 is TGCGCCAGCAGCTTGAGTCAAAGGGACAGCTTGTACTTC.

This clonotype was seen at least ten times. The rearrangement joins TRBV7-3 to TRBJ2-3, with D unclear. Germline V gives CDR1 SGHTA, CDR2 FQGTGA. This CDR3 spans 13 amino acids. Trimming took off 5 bases at V and 3 bases at J, with 9 bases between the two ends. DNA for the CDR3: TGTGCCAGCAGCCCAACTGGGACAGATACGCAGTATTTT. Protein: CASSPTGTDTQYF.

At least ten counts were recorded for this clonotype. V and J are TRBV5-6 and TRBJ1-2; 9 bases line up with TRBD1. The CDR3 is 14 residues long. The trim removed 3 bases at V and 8 bases at J, leaving 8 bases unmatched. Germline V gene data show CDR1 as SGHDT and CDR2 as YYEEEE. This CDR3 reads CASSSGTGHVGYTF. CDR3 bases: TGTGCCAGCAGCTCCGGGACAGGGCATGTGGGCTACACCTTC.

This clonotype was found many times. The rearrangement links TRBV7-3 to TRBJ2-1, with D perhaps being TRBD1 or TRBD2 (7 bases each). Trimming cost V 1 base and J 4 bases, with 23 bases left between them. Germline V gives CDR1 SGHTA, CDR2 FQGTGA. This CDR3 is built from 19 residues. In DNA form, the CDR3 reads TGTGCCAGCAGCTTAAAGCAGGGGGGGAGACCGACCTTGTACAATGAGCAGTTCTTC. Translating it yields CASSLKQGGRPTLYNEQFF.

This clonotype was picked up a small number of times. The V and J genes are TRBV5-4 and TRBJ2-1, with TRBD2 as a possible D gene (5 bases). Trimming pared 2 bases from V and 1 base from J, leaving 10 bases between. CDR3 length: 15 residues. The germline CDR1 and CDR2 sequences are SGHNT and YYREEE (reference sequence). CDR3 nucleotide sequence: TGTGCCAGCAGCTTAGATGGCGGGTCCTACAATGAGCAGTTCTTC. Translation gives CASSLDGGSYNEQFF.

Comment on this clonotype: Possible read error: a much larger clone is one base away. The CDR3 ends on some other residue instead of the conserved phenylalanine or tryptophan, so this is likely a read error. This chain joins TRBV10-3 and TRBJ2-3; D unclear. Germline V gene data show CDR1 as ENHRY and CDR2 as SYGVKD. The CDR3 has 13 amino acids. V was trimmed by 6 bases and J by 3 bases, leaving 10 bases between them. The CDR3 DNA follows: TGTGCCATCAGGGGCTTGGAAACAGATACGCAGTATTCT. Protein: CAIRGLETDTQYS.

This clonotype occurred many times. The V gene is TRBV9, the J gene TRBJ2-2, with 10 bases fitting TRBD2. V dropped 3 bases and J dropped 4; count of bases not matched to a gene: 9. The CDR3 contains 17 residues. Per the germline V gene, CDR1 is SGDLS and CDR2 is YYNGEE. CDR3 residues: CASSESSGRRGTGELFF. CDR3 sequence (DNA): TGTGCCAGCAGCGAGTCTAGCGGGAGAAGAGGCACCGGGGAGCTGTTTTTT.

This clonotype was picked up a small number of times. The gene calls are TRBV6-5 and TRBJ2-6; D is possibly TRBD1 (5 bases). This CDR3 is built from 15 residues. The germline CDR1 and CDR2 sequences are MNHEY and SVGAGI. Trimming shortened V by 2 bases and J by 3 bases, and 8 bases separated the two germline ends. The DNA of the CDR3 is TGTGCCAGCAGTTACGATAGGGGTGGGGCCAACGTCCTGACTTTC. Translating it yields CASSYDRGGANVLTF.

This clonotype was recorded only once. A much larger clonotype is one base distant, so this may be a read error. The CDR3 DNA reads as TGTGCCAGCACCTGTCTGAGGACCTCAGAAGCTAACTATGGCTACACCTTC. Residues: CASTCLRTSEANYGYTF. The chain carries TRBV6-4 and TRBJ1-2; the D is unclear. Germline CDR1 MRHNA, CDR2 SNTAGT. V was cut by 7 bases and J by 0 bases, with 21 bases left in between. The CDR3 length is 17 residues.

This clonotype showed up many times. The chain joins TRBV20-1 to TRBJ1-5; 10 bases map to TRBD1. The J segment lost 4 bases and the V segment lost 2 bases, leaving 5 bases of the junction unmatched. Germline CDR1 is DFQATT and CDR2 is SNEGSKA (reference sequence). The CDR3 consists of 15 residues. The CDR3 nucleotides are TGCAGTGCTAGAAGGGGACAGGGGTTTAATCAGCCCCAGCATTTT. Its translation: CSARRGQGFNQPQHF.

Comments on this clonotype: This clone may be a read error of a much larger clone one base away. The conserved phenylalanine or tryptophan normally closing the CDR3 is absent here, so this likely arose from a read error. This chain uses TRBV5-1 with TRBJ1-3; unclear D gene. The germline V and J ends were trimmed by 4 bases and 3 bases, with 17 bases remaining between them. CDR3 length equals 16 residues. CDR1 is SGHRS and CDR2 is YFSETQ in the germline V gene. CDR3 sequence reads: CASSPYTVRFGNTIYS. In DNA, the CDR3 is TGCGCCAGCAGCCCCTACACGGTACGGTTTGGAAACACCATATATTCT.

This clonotype was seen at least ten times. The chain has TRBV7-6 and TRBJ2-6, with TRBD2 as a possible D gene (5 bases). Per germline, CDR1 SGHVS and CDR2 FNYEAQ. The CDR3 contains 17 residues. Trimming took 3 bases from V and 1 from J, leaving 13 bases between them. The CDR3 loop is CASSLGIEGSGANVLTF. DNA of the CDR3: TGTGCCAGCAGCTTGGGGATTGAGGGATCTGGGGCCAACGTCCTGACTTTC.

There are many counts of this clonotype. The chain joins TRBV30 to TRBJ1-4; the D gene is possibly TRBD1 (6 bases). V was cut by 1 base and J by 0 bases, with 24 bases left in between. Germline loops: CDR1 GTSNPN, CDR2 SVGIG (reference sequence). The CDR3 consists of 20 residues. The chain's CDR3 is CAWSDPLGAYMSSTNEKLFF. The CDR3 bases are TGTGCCTGGAGTGACCCCCTGGGGGCTTATATGTCGTCAACTAATGAAAAACTGTTTTTT.

Points on this clonotype: This could be a read error, since a much larger clone is one nucleotide away. The chain carries TRBV14 and TRBJ2-7; no clear D. CDR3 size: 15 residues. Germline assignment: CDR1 SGHDN and CDR2 FVKESK. CDR3 DNA: TGTGCCAGCAGCTACCCCACTGCATTTTGGTACGAGCGGTACTTC. As protein: CASSYPTAFWYERYF.

This clonotype was detected many times. The rearrangement joins TRBV7-3 to TRBJ2-3; D remains ambiguous. The germline V gene encodes CDR1 SGHTA and CDR2 FQGTGA. CDR3 length equals 15 residues. V shed 1 base and J shed 4 bases, with 12 bases lying between them. The CDR3: CASSLSPSSADTQYF. CDR3 in DNA: TGTGCCAGCAGCTTAAGTCCTAGTTCGGCAGATACGCAGTATTTT.

Comment on this clonotype: It may be a read error: a sequence one base away is much more abundant. This chain connects TRBV5-1 to TRBJ2-6; 10 positions agree with TRBD2. Trimming removed 4 bases from V and 0 bases from J; junction bases left unmatched: 16. CDR1 and CDR2 from the germline V gene are SGHRS and YFSETQ. The length of the CDR3 is 21 residues. The CDR3, as DNA: TGCGCCAGCAGCGGAGGGACTAGCGTAAGATCGAGATACTCTGGGGCCAACGTCCTGACTTTC. Its translation is CASSGGTSVRSRYSGANVLTF. The variable domain in full, completed from reference TRBV5-1 and TRBJ2-6, reads KAGVTQTPRYLIKTRGQQVTLSCSPISGHRSVSWYQQTPGQGLQFLFEYFSETQRNKGNFPGRFSGRQFSNSRSEMNVSTLELGDSALYLCASSGGTSVRSRYSGANVLTFGAGSRLTVL.

This clonotype was observed a handful of times. The chain has TRBV19 and TRBJ1-5; 8 bases are a match to TRBD1. V gave up 3 bases and J gave up 8 bases; unmatched junction bases: 12. CDR1 is LNHDA and CDR2 is SQIVND in the germline V gene (reference sequence). There are 16 residues in the CDR3. This chain's CDR3 is CASSMGGQDVHEPQHF. The CDR3 nucleotides read TGTGCCAGTAGTATGGGGGGACAGGACGTACATGAGCCCCAGCATTTT.

As regards this clonotype: A much larger clone differs from this one at a single base, so this may be a read error. V and J are TRBV7-9 and TRBJ2-1, with unresolved D. The germline gives CDR1 SEHNR, CDR2 FQNEAQ (reference sequence). The CDR3 is made up of 13 amino acids. CDR3 nucleotide sequence: TGTGCCAGCAGAAGCAGCTCCTACAATGGGCAGTTCTTC. It specifies CASRSSSYNGQFF.